This TCR beta chain was found in a study of cytomegalovirus exposure and HLA in healthy donors. The table came from immunoSEQ multiplex PCR; TCRdb's copy has only in-frame clones and leaves some out. Of some 330,000 clones in the sample, more than 80% were seen once. This clone occurred once. The CDR3 runs 15 residues. Germline V gene data show CDR1 as SGHRS and CDR2 as YFSETQ. V was clipped by 4 bases and J by 7 bases; unmatched bases: 5. The sequenced material came from PBMCs. The chain employs TRBV5-1 and TRBJ2-1; TRBD2 matches at 13 bases. The origin of this receptor is a woman aged 18-29 years in good health and CMV-seronegative. The CDR3 spells CASSLAGLAGNEQFF. The CDR3, as DNA: TGCGCCAGCAGCCTCGCGGGACTAGCGGGAAATGAGCAGTTCTTC.